These T cell receptor beta chains were read from a single sample in a study of OX40 agonist ivuxolimab in advanced cancers. Measured with immunoSEQ multiplex PCR; TCRdb has only the in-frame clones, and not every one. This table has 80,000 or so clones, more than 80% appearing once. The material sequenced was CD4+ or CD8+ T cells sorted from blood, taken in a trial of the OX40 agonist ivuxolimab. These receptors were collected from an adult with an advanced solid tumor such as melanoma, head and neck, liver or kidney cancer. Each CDR3 is given with its conserved first and last residue. The order of the fields is CDR3 length, V gene, D gene, clone size, J gene, CDR3 DNA, CDR3 protein. The D gene is left open where the match is weak. Size values are once, few and many counts, or a class for expanded clones, and some rows have none.

length: 11; V: TRBV5-4; D: -; size: -; J: TRBJ2-5; DNA: TGTGCCAGCAGCTTAGAGGAGACCCAGTACTTC; CDR3: CASSLEETQYF
length: 14; V: TRBV28; D: -; size: -; J: TRBJ1-2; DNA: TGTGCCAGCAGTTTAGGGGCTAGAGTTGGAGGCTACACCTTC; CDR3: CASSLGARVGGYTF
length: 16; V: TRBV7-6; D: TRBD2; size: once; J: TRBJ2-5; DNA: TGTGCCAGCAGCAGCCTAGCTAGCGGGGGTCAAGAGACCCAGTACTTC; CDR3: CASSSLASGGQETQYF
length: 16; V: TRBV5-4; D: TRBD2; size: -; J: TRBJ2-7; DNA: TGTGCCAGCAGCCCCTCGTCTAGCGGGGCATCCTACGAGCAGTACTTC; CDR3: CASSPSSSGASYEQYF
length: 13; V: TRBV10-3; D: TRBD1; size: -; J: TRBJ2-1; DNA: TGTGCCACGACAGCCGACAGGGACAATGAGCAGTTCTTC; CDR3: CATTADRDNEQFF
length: 14; V: TRBV7-3; D: -; size: -; J: TRBJ1-2; DNA: TGTGCCAGCAGCTTCCTCAGGGTAGACCATGGCTACACCTTC; CDR3: CASSFLRVDHGYTF
length: 15; V: TRBV7-3; D: -; size: -; J: TRBJ1-3; DNA: TGTGCCAGCAGCTTATGGGCAGGAAATGGAAACACCATATATTTT; CDR3: CASSLWAGNGNTIYF
length: 13; V: TRBV10-1; D: -; size: -; J: TRBJ1-2; DNA: TGCGCCAGCAGTCCGGACAGCGTCTATGGCTACACCTTC; CDR3: CASSPDSVYGYTF
length: 15; V: TRBV25-1; D: -; size: -; J: TRBJ2-6; DNA: TGTGCCAGCATATCAGGAGCCTCTGGGGCCAACGTCCTGACTTTC; CDR3: CASISGASGANVLTF
length: 16; V: TRBV4-1; D: -; size: -; J: TRBJ2-2; DNA: TGCGCCAGCAGCCCGGCGACATACGCGAACACCGGGGAGCTGTTTTTT; CDR3: CASSPATYANTGELFF
length: 14; V: TRBV4-2; D: -; size: -; J: TRBJ2-5; DNA: TGTGCCAGCAGCCAAGATATAGGTTTGGAGACCCAGTACTTC; CDR3: CASSQDIGLETQYF
length: 13; V: TRBV7-6; D: -; size: -; J: TRBJ2-1; DNA: TGTGCCAGCAGCTTCGGGACATACAATGAGCAGTTCTTC; CDR3: CASSFGTYNEQFF
length: 16; V: TRBV28; D: TRBD1; size: -; J: TRBJ2-1; DNA: TGTGCCAGCAGTTTACAACCGGGACAGGGGGGCCATGAGCAGTTCTTC; CDR3: CASSLQPGQGGHEQFF
length: 18; V: TRBV19; D: TRBD2; size: -; J: TRBJ2-3; DNA: TGTGCCAGTAGTAATGAACTAGCGTCCTTCTATAGCACAGATACGCAGTATTTT; CDR3: CASSNELASFYSTDTQYF
length: 16; V: TRBV9; D: TRBD1; size: -; J: TRBJ1-3; DNA: TGTGCCAGCAGCCTGCGACAGGGAGGCGCCGGAAACACCATATATTTT; CDR3: CASSLRQGGAGNTIYF
length: 18; V: TRBV28; D: TRBD1; size: -; J: TRBJ1-4; DNA: TGTGCCAGCAGTTTTTTGGGAGCGACCGGGACAGTTAATGAAAAACTGTTTTTT; CDR3: CASSFLGATGTVNEKLFF
length: 16; V: TRBV5-1; D: TRBD1; size: once; J: TRBJ1-4; DNA: TGCGCCAGCCGTACCGGGGACAGGGGGTTCGCGGAAAAACTGTTTTTT; CDR3: CASRTGDRGFAEKLFF
length: 15; V: TRBV5-6; D: -; size: -; J: TRBJ2-1; DNA: TGTGCCAGCAGCTTGAGAGTGGACAGCTACAATGAGCAGTTCTTC; CDR3: CASSLRVDSYNEQFF
length: 15; V: TRBV15; D: -; size: -; J: TRBJ2-5; DNA: TGTGCCACCAGCAGAGGTGGGGGCCTTGGAGAGACCCAGTACTTC; CDR3: CATSRGGGLGETQYF